This TCR beta chain is from a study of T cell repertoires in cytomegalovirus infection. Looking at the study overall: Public TCR beta signatures indicated both CMV infection and matching HLA type.

The CDR3 has 13 amino acids. The V gene's germline CDR1 is SGHTA and CDR2 FQGNSA. Trimming left V 5 bases short and J 5 bases short, with 11 bases between. TCRdb recomputed calls from the reads with MiXCR, one row per CDR3 protein. The sample yields some 120,000 distinct CDR3 sequences, about a tenth seen once. This clonotype was observed many times. The antigen remains undetermined. The study, taken as a whole, reports: Adding up the frequency of public TCR beta families identified people who carried CMV plus the relevant HLA. Dominant in the ex vivo response were TCR beta clonotypes restricted by HLA-C and specific for CMV.

This receptor was identified in a human donor in good health (CMV status not recorded). Some clones in this sample may be carry-over from other donors' samples. Sequences were obtained from PBMCs, sequenced either directly or after in vitro stimulation (not recorded which). The chain joins TRBV7-2 to TRBJ2-3, with D uncertain. This chain's CDR3 is CASSRKAGDTQYF. CDR3 coding DNA: TGTGCCAGCAGCCGAAAAGCCGGAGATACGCAGTATTTT.